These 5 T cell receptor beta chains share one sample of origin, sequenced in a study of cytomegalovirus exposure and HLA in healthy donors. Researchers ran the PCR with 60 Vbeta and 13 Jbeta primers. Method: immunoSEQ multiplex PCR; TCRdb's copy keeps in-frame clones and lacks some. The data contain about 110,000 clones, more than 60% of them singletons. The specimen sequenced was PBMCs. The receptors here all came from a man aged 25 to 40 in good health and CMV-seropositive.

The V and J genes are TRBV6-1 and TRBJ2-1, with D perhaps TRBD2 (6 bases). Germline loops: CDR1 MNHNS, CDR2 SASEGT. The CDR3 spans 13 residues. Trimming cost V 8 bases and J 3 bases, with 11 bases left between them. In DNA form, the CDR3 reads TGTGCCAGCGGGACGGGGGTCTACAATGAGCAGTTCTTC. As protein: CASGTGVYNEQFF.

CDR3 in DNA: TGTGCCAGCAGCTCGGGGTGGGCCGAGCAGTACTTC. Amino acids: CASSSGWAEQYF. The J gene is TRBJ2-5, the V gene TRBV13, with a tentative D call TRBD2 (5 bases). Near its end, the DNA agrees better with TRBJ2-7, so the J call may be wrong. The CDR3 sequence is 12 residues long. Germline V lookup: CDR1 PRHDT, CDR2 FYEKMQ (reference sequence).

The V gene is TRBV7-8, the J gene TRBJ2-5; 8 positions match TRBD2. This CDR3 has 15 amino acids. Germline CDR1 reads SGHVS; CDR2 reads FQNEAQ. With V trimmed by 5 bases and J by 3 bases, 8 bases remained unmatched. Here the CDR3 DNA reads TGTGCCAGCAGCCGGGGGGGGGCGGGGAAAGAGACCCAGTACTTC. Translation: CASSRGGAGKETQYF.

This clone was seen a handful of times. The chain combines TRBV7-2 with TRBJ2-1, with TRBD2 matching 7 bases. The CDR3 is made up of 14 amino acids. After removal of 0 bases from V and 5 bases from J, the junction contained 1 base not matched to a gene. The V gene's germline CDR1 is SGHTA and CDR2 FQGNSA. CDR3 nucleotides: TGTGCCAGCAGCTTAGCTGGGAGGGACAATGAGCAGTTCTTC. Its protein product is CASSLAGRDNEQFF.

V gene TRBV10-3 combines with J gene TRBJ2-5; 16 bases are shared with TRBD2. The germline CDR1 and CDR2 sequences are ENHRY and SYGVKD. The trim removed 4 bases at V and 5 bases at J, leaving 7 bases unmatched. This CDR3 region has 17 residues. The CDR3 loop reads CAISGGLAGGPVETQYF. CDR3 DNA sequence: TGTGCCATCAGTGGGGGACTAGCGGGGGGGCCGGTGGAGACCCAGTACTTC.